A selection of T cell receptor beta chains follows, all from one sample in a study of blood T cell repertoires in COVID-19. Generated by immunoSEQ multiplex PCR, the TCRdb table keeps only in-frame clones and is missing some. Among about 47,000 clones listed, about 85% were seen once. Material for sequencing was peripheral blood. The receptors come from a man aged 70-80 years with active COVID-19. Both conserved end residues are trimmed from each CDR3. Fields, in order: CDR3 length, V gene, CDR3 protein.

>12|TRBV20-1
SASRLAGAYEQY
>11|TRBV7-2
ASSRRGITEAF
>11|TRBV6-2/TRBV6-3
ASSTPRNSPLH
>14|TRBV4-2
ASSQDAGLVGSPLH
>13|TRBV2
ASSEGGQGNSPLH
>11|TRBV5-1
ASSGGENYGYT
>14|TRBV5-4
ASSPVGYTSGDRLY
>12|TRBV18
ASSPAGGNQPQH
>13|TRBV3-1/TRBV3-2
ASSQDLMADEKLF
>12|TRBV2
ASSPGLASYEQY
>12|TRBV2
ASNSLGEGETQY
>9|TRBV11-2
ASSLGSGYF
>13|TRBV5-6
ASSLIGQPPGGQY
>13|TRBV7-9
ASSLRTGTGNTIY
>15|TRBV25-1
ASRPIWQGVVSPRQY
>13|TRBV27
ASTGIGGSNQPQH
>13|TRBV18
ASSPTPSSGNTIY
>12|TRBV19
ASRIGGGNYEAF
>15|TRBV7-3
ASSSGQAPRAYNEQF
>13|TRBV6-2/TRBV6-3
ASSFRDSATDTQY
>17|TRBV7-9
ASSPSWGLAGASTDTQY
>11|TRBV18
ASSPAGGNEQY
>15|TRBV5-1
ASSLAWVSGGAETQY
>13|TRBV7-9
ASSFGTSGPMKQF
>11|TRBV12-3/TRBV12-4
ASSLRGSGGYT
>11|TRBV6-5
ASSYGQNQPQH
>12|TRBV7-2
ASSIGGGSYEQY
>11|TRBV12-3/TRBV12-4
ASSLEVSYEQY
>11|TRBV30
AWSGGESNIQY
>12|TRBV13
ASSLPLRDYEQY
>12|TRBV5-1
AGSTLAGAETQY
>13|TRBV5-5
ASSVSGTGIFEAF
>13|TRBV28
ASTSGTDNTGELF
>10|TRBV9
ASSVEGVEQF
>12|TRBV7-2
ASSLGAGGETQY
>14|TRBV6-5
ASSYALGQGAGGYT
>12|TRBV28
ASLETGYYNEQF
>12|TRBV7-9
ASSTRTGVYGYT
>11|TRBV24-1
ASQGGAQETQY
>11|TRBV30
AWKGLRGRGYT
>11|TRBV30
AWSVAVGNEQF
>14|TRBV18
ASSPLDRGPSYEQY
>12|TRBV18
ASSPPMRGSEAF
>13|TRBV9
ASSVAAASSYEQY
>14|TRBV6-1
ASSEAAGIVMKTQY
>12|TRBV19
ASSIDGTDYGYT
>15|TRBV4-1
ASSQDLAGAFNYGYT
>8|TRBV6-5
ATSRGDYT